The clone carrying this T cell receptor (beta chain) has just one count. This sample is drawn from a study of blood T cell repertoires in COVID-19. About the study: Material from acute and convalescent COVID-19 was sourced from the United States, Italy and Spain. The analysed material was cDNA or gDNA that came from T cells, B-cell-depleted T cells, or PBMCs.

Trimming removed 1 base from V and 2 bases from J, with 11 bases in between. CDR1 is SNHLY and CDR2 is FYNNEI in the germline V gene. The CDR3 has 16 amino acids. Original analysis: By means of reference gene primer amplification, nucleated cell counts were estimated. Sequenced by immunoSEQ multiplex PCR; TCRdb stores in-frame clones only, minus some. The DNA was the basis for D and trimming; V, J and clone size are from that table. The sample consists of over 25,000 clones, more than 80% of them appearing once. The material sequenced was peripheral blood. This TCR was recovered from a woman older than 75 with acute or convalescent COVID-19. V and J are TRBV2 and TRBJ2-2, with TRBD1 as a possible D gene (6 bases). CDR3 residues: CASSEDRAINTGELFF. CDR3 DNA sequence: TGTGCCAGCAGTGAAGACAGGGCAATCAACACCGGGGAGCTGTTTTTT.